This T cell receptor beta chain was retrieved from a study of CD8+CD57+ T cells in acquired aplastic anemia. Study summary: The sorted CD4+ and CD8+ cells yielded an average approximately 3 ug of DNA. Study-level results: Common to patients and controls were approximately 30 CD8+ CDR3 sequences.

Worth noting for this clonotype: The antigen is unknown.

CDR3 and TCR beta VDJ profiling relied on genomic DNA as the template. TCRdb reprocessed the reads via MiXCR and lists one record per CDR3 protein. The table includes about 220,000 distinct CDR3 sequences, roughly 35% detected once. The length of the CDR3 is 14 residues. The ends were cut back, 6 bases at V and 5 bases at J, with 16 bases in the middle. Germline lookup yields CDR1 SGHTA and CDR2 FQGNSA. This receptor was taken from a human donor in good health, serving as a control. The V call is TRBV7-2, the J call TRBJ2-5; D is perhaps TRBD2 (5 bases). Sequencing was done on a sample of sorted CD4+, CD8+, or CD8+CD57+ T cells (not recorded which) from PBMCs. CDR3 sequence reads: CASSASWDTETQYF. The CDR3 nucleotides read TGTGCCAGCAGTGCTAGCTGGGATACCGAGACCCAGTACTTC.